These 15 T cell receptor beta chains came from one sample sequenced in a study of T cells after yellow fever vaccination. TCRdb reanalysed the 5' RACE reads using MiXCR and keeps one entry per CDR3 protein. The top ten hold about 18% of the sample, which has some 420,000 distinct CDR3 sequences, around 20% seen once. The starting material was PBMCs, obtained before the yellow fever booster vaccination. The source is a man aged 18 to 35 who received the YFV17D yellow fever vaccine.

V and J are TRBV5-6 and TRBJ2-5, with 8 bases matching TRBD1. CDR1 SGHDT and CDR2 YYEEEE come from the germline V gene. Trimming took 4 bases from V and 4 from J; bases not matched to a gene: 3. The CDR3 sequence is 13 residues long. The CDR3 bases are TGTGCCAGCAGCCGGGACAGGTCAGAGACCCAGTACTTC. It is translated as CASSRDRSETQYF. Full variable domain (outside the CDR3, taken from reference TRBV5-6 and TRBJ2-5): DAGVTQSPTHLIKTRGQQVTLRCSPKSGHDTVSWYQQALGQGPQFIFQYYEEEERQRGNFPDRFSGHQFPNYSSELNVNALLLGDSALYLCASSRDRSETQYFGPGTRLLVL.

This clonotype was recorded a few times. The V and J genes are TRBV6-2 or TRBV6-3 and TRBJ1-1; D might be TRBD1 (6 bases). Trimming pared 0 bases from V and 0 bases from J, leaving 17 bases between. The CDR3 contains 18 residues. Germline V gene data show CDR1 as MNHEY and CDR2 as SVGEGT. DNA for the CDR3: TGTGCCAGCAGTTACTCACACTCCGAACAGGGTTTGAACACTGAAGCTTTCTTT. Its protein is CASSYSHSEQGLNTEAFF.

This clonotype has just a few counts. The V gene is TRBV9, the J gene TRBJ1-1; tentatively, D is TRBD1 (6 bases). The germline V gene has CDR1 SGDLS and CDR2 YYNGEE. Trimming took 0 bases from V and 5 from J, leaving 14 bases between them. The CDR3 spans 15 residues. This CDR3 is CASSVGGDRRTEAFF. The CDR3 DNA is TGTGCCAGCAGCGTAGGGGGTGACAGGCGTACTGAAGCTTTCTTT.

This sequence joins TRBV6-1 and TRBJ1-1; tentative D call: TRBD1 (5 bases). The V end was cut by 5 bases, the J end by 5 bases, with 21 bases between. This CDR3 is built from 16 residues. CDR1 is MNHNS, CDR2 SASEGT, per germline. As DNA, the CDR3 is TGTGCCAGCAGTCTCTTTTTCCAGGGAGTAGGAACTGAAGCTTTCTTT. It yields the protein CASSLFFQGVGTEAFF.

There are a few counts of this clonotype. V usage is TRBV19 and J usage is TRBJ2-3; 11 nucleotides match TRBD2. Germline-derived CDR1 and CDR2 are LNHDA and SQIVND (reference sequence). The V and J ends lost 1 base and 4 bases, in that order; junction bases with no gene match: 4. The CDR3 is 16 residues long. CDR3 in DNA: TGTGCCAGTAGTATAGTTCCGGGACTAGCGGCAGATACGCAGTATTTT. This encodes CASSIVPGLAADTQYF.

This chain connects TRBV7-9 to TRBJ2-2; TRBD1 matches 10 bases. The CDR3 has 17 residues. Germline-derived CDR1 and CDR2 are SEHNR and FQNEAQ (reference sequence). V lost 4 bases, J lost 6 bases, and 11 bases stayed unmatched. CDR3 nucleotides: TGTGCCAGCAGCTCTCGGGGGACAGGGGCTGTTGCCGGGGAGCTGTTTTTT. This codes for CASSSRGTGAVAGELFF.

This chain connects TRBV24-1 to TRBJ2-5; D is unclear. Trimming stripped 4 bases from V and 4 bases from J, with 9 bases between. CDR3 length: 13 residues. CDR1 is KGHDR, CDR2 SFDVKD, per germline. CDR3 residues: CATSDASVETQYF. The CDR3, as DNA: TGTGCCACCAGTGACGCCAGCGTAGAGACCCAGTACTTC.

This clonotype was counted only a few times. J is TRBJ2-1 and V is TRBV12-3 or TRBV12-4; the match to TRBD2 covers 13 bases. CDR3 length: 15 amino acids. The V segment lost 6 bases and the J segment 4 bases; nucleotides outside the gene matches: 3. The CDR3, as DNA: TGTGCCAGCAGCGAACTAGCGGGGGGGTACAATGAGCAGTTCTTC. It encodes CASSELAGGYNEQFF.

This clonotype was seen only a few times. The chain is built from TRBV6-6 and TRBJ2-1; no firm D call. Germline CDR1 MNHNY, CDR2 SVGAGI (reference sequence). This CDR3 contains 11 residues. Between the trimmed V and J ends, which lost 6 bases and 6 bases, there was a span of 6 bases. The CDR3 nucleotides read TGTGCCAGCAGCCCCAGCAATGAGCAGTTCTTC. Translated: CASSPSNEQFF.

In its sample, this clonotype was seen a few times. V is TRBV6-2 or TRBV6-3 and J is TRBJ2-7; D not certain. V was cut by 6 bases and J by 3 bases, with 15 bases left in between. This CDR3 is built from 14 residues. Germline CDR1 is MNHEY and CDR2 is SVGEGT. CDR3 protein: CASSNWANLYEQYV. The DNA for the CDR3 is TGTGCCAGCAGCAATTGGGCTAACCTCTACGAGCAGTACGTC.

The chain uses TRBV29-1 and TRBJ2-1, with TRBD2 matching 9 bases. V was pared by 7 bases and J by 4 bases, with 8 bases of the junction left unmatched. CDR1 SQVTM and CDR2 ANQGSEA come from the germline V gene. The CDR3 has 14 amino acids. CDR3 DNA: TGCAGCGCCGTAACTAGCGGGCTTTACAATGAGCAGTTCTTC. It is translated as CSAVTSGLYNEQFF.

CDR3 sequence (DNA): TGTGCCAGCAGCAAATCTGGAGGGCCGAGCGAGCAGTACGTC. Protein: CASSKSGGPSEQYV. The V call is TRBV21-1, the J call TRBJ2-7; the tabulated D call, TRBD2, remains unverified against the DNA. TRBV21-1 is a listed pseudogene. This CDR3 contains 14 residues.

This clonotype was seen more than once but under ten times. V usage is TRBV28 and J usage is TRBJ1-5; no firm D call. This CDR3 has 16 amino acids. V lost 2 bases to trimming and J lost 6 bases, with 17 bases between them. The V gene's germline CDR1 is MDHEN and CDR2 SYDVKM. The DNA of the CDR3 is TGTGCCAGCAGTTTACTGGGGATACTACCGCGTCAGCCCCAGCATTTT. The encoded protein is CASSLLGILPRQPQHF.

The rearrangement joins TRBV5-1 to TRBJ1-1, with 8 bases fitting TRBD1. After removal of 3 bases from V and 1 base from J, the junction contained 5 bases not matched to a gene. The CDR3 consists of 15 residues. Looked up from germline, CDR1 is SGHRS and CDR2 is YFSETQ. CDR3 in amino acids: CASSWTGKGNTEAFF. CDR3 nucleotide sequence: TGCGCCAGCAGCTGGACAGGGAAGGGGAACACTGAAGCTTTCTTT. Filled out from reference TRBV5-1 and TRBJ1-1, the complete variable domain reads KAGVTQTPRYLIKTRGQQVTLSCSPISGHRSVSWYQQTPGQGLQFLFEYFSETQRNKGNFPGRFSGRQFSNSRSEMNVSTLELGDSALYLCASSWTGKGNTEAFFGQGTRLTVV.

The chain recombines TRBV7-2 with TRBJ1-4, with D uncertain. In germline, CDR1 is SGHTA, CDR2 FQGNSA. This CDR3 region has 15 residues. V gave up 5 bases and J gave up 3 bases, with 13 bases separating them. CDR3 sequence reads: CASSRSAGSNEKLFF. The CDR3 DNA reads as TGTGCCAGCAGCCGATCAGCAGGCTCTAATGAAAAACTGTTTTTT. Using reference TRBV7-2 and TRBJ1-4 for the parts outside the CDR3, the full variable domain is GAGVSQSPSNKVTEKGKDVELRCDPISGHTALYWYRQSLGQGLEFLIYFQGNSAPDKSGLPSDRFSAERTGGSVSTLTIQRTQQEDSAVYLCASSRSAGSNEKLFFGSGTQLSVL.